These 24 T cell receptor beta chains originate from one sample sequenced in a study of T cells expressing NK-cell markers. TCRdb reworked the 5' RACE reads into one entry per CDR3 protein, no DNA. The record lists roughly 300,000 distinct CDR3 sequences, of which the ten most abundant hold roughly 4.2%. The sequenced sample consisted of blood T cells: a sorted CD56 or NKG2C T cell subset, CD4+ or CD8+ T cells, or bulk PBMC T cells (not recorded which). The receptors were sampled from a woman aged 18 to 69 in good health.

The chain is built from TRBV6-1 and TRBJ2-7; no DNA is available, so the TRBD2 call from TCRdb remains unchecked. Germline-derived CDR1 and CDR2 are MNHNS and SASEGT. The CDR3 sequence is 13 residues long. The CDR3 sequence: CASRVSGTYEQYF.

The chain uses TRBV6-2 or TRBV6-3 and TRBJ2-2; TCRdb's assignment of TRBD1 cannot be checked, as there is no DNA. Germline-derived CDR1 and CDR2 are MNHEY and SVGEGT. The CDR3 is 15 amino acids. The CDR3 is CASSRTGRGAGELFF.

The chain combines TRBV30 with TRBJ2-3. The CDR3 contains 11 residues. Germline assignment: CDR1 GTSNPN and CDR2 SVGIG (reference sequence). The CDR3 loop reads CAWSNGDTQYF.

The chain recombines TRBV12-3 or TRBV12-4 with TRBJ2-7; the D gene TCRdb calls, TRBD2, cannot be checked with no DNA. CDR3 length: 14 residues. The CDR3 sequence is CASRAGTTTYEQYF.

The rearrangement links TRBV20-1 to TRBJ1-4; TCRdb picks TRBD1, but there is no DNA to check that call. Germline V gene data show CDR1 as DFQATT and CDR2 as SNEGSKA (reference sequence). CDR3 length equals 15 residues. This CDR3 reads CSARDVGGEGEKLFF.

The rearrangement uses TRBV6-1 and TRBJ2-1; TCRdb lists TRBD1, though no DNA is available to test this call. The CDR3 has 15 amino acids. Germline assignment: CDR1 MNHNS and CDR2 SASEGT. Here the CDR3 reads CASSSPSESYNEQFF.

V is TRBV29-1 and J is TRBJ2-5; TCRdb calls TRBD2, which cannot be checked without DNA. The germline V gene has CDR1 SQVTM and CDR2 ANQGSEA. CDR3 length equals 13 residues. The CDR3 here is CSGGGGGQETQYF. The variable domain in full, completed from reference TRBV29-1 and TRBJ2-5, reads SAVISQKPSRDICQRGTSLTIQCQVDSQVTMMFWYRQQPGQSLTLIATANQGSEATYESGFVIDKFPISRPNLTFSTLTVSNMSPEDSSIYLCSGGGGGQETQYFGPGTRLLVL.

The chain's CDR3 is CSARDLVSGSTNEKLFF. The genes are TRBV20-1 and TRBJ1-4. Germline values: CDR1 DFQATT, CDR2 SNEGSKA (reference sequence). This CDR3 comprises 17 residues.

The chain couples TRBV6-1 to TRBJ2-3; checking the TCRdb D call of TRBD2 is not possible without DNA. This CDR3 is 17 amino acids long. From germline, CDR1 is MNHNS and CDR2 SASEGT. The CDR3 sequence is CASSEVVGAGRTDTQYF.

The chain uses TRBV11-2 and TRBJ2-3; TCRdb's D call of TRBD2 is untestable without DNA. The germline gives CDR1 SGHAT, CDR2 FQNNGV. The CDR3 sequence is 15 residues long. The CDR3 protein is CASGRPGLVLDTQYF.

The rearrangement uses TRBV11-1 and TRBJ2-5; there is no DNA to check the TCRdb D call of TRBD1. CDR3 length equals 14 residues. Germline assignment: CDR1 SGHAT and CDR2 FQDESV (reference sequence). CDR3 loop: CASSPRTGTWTQYF.

This rearrangement joins TRBV6-1 to TRBJ1-2; with no DNA, the TCRdb D assignment of TRBD1 cannot be verified. Germline loops: CDR1 MNHNS, CDR2 SASEGT. The CDR3 totals 14 residues. CDR3 residues: CASSKDRDSYGYTF.

V and J are TRBV7-9 and TRBJ1-1. The CDR3 runs 14 residues. CDR1 and CDR2 (germline): SEHNR, FQNEAQ (reference sequence). This CDR3 is CASSGEAPQVEAFF.

The gene calls are TRBV6-2 or TRBV6-3 and TRBJ2-5. The CDR3 sequence is 13 residues long. Germline CDR1 MNHEY, CDR2 SVGEGT. The CDR3 protein is CASRAQGQETQYF.

The chain has TRBV20-1 and TRBJ1-3; as DNA is missing, the TRBD1 call by TCRdb cannot be tested. CDR3 length: 14 residues. Per the germline V gene, CDR1 is DFQATT and CDR2 is SNEGSKA (reference sequence). CDR3 residues: CSASAQGLKNTIYF.

This CDR3 reads CASTSYLSSEFF. The gene calls are TRBV11-2 and TRBJ2-1; TCRdb's D call, TRBD1, is unchecked because there is no DNA. CDR3 length equals 12 residues. CDR1 and CDR2 (germline): SGHAT, FQNNGV.

The chain joins TRBV7-2 to TRBJ2-4; TCRdb reports TRBD2, a call that lacks DNA to check it against. The CDR3 is 16 amino acids. CDR1 is SGHTA, CDR2 FQGNSA, per germline. CDR3 protein: CASSLATRGRSNIQYF.

The V gene is TRBV12-3 or TRBV12-4, the J gene TRBJ2-3; as DNA is missing, the TRBD1 call by TCRdb cannot be tested. The CDR3 extends over 12 amino acids. CDR3 protein: CASSWGAGTQYF.

This chain uses TRBV5-6 with TRBJ1-2. CDR1 and CDR2 (germline): SGHDT, YYEEEE. The CDR3 covers 15 residues. CDR3 region: CASSIPPSGGGGYTF.

The rearrangement joins TRBV27 to TRBJ1-2; TCRdb lists TRBD1, though no DNA is available to test this call. CDR1 and CDR2 from the germline V gene are MNHEY and SMNVEV (reference sequence). This CDR3 spans 13 amino acids. The CDR3 is CASSPTGVYGYTF.

V usage is TRBV12-3 or TRBV12-4 and J usage is TRBJ1-6; as DNA is missing, the TRBD1 call by TCRdb cannot be tested. CDR3 length equals 14 residues. CDR3: CASRYRDGNSPLHF.

V is TRBV18 and J is TRBJ1-1; TCRdb's assignment of TRBD1 cannot be checked, as there is no DNA. Germline lookup yields CDR1 KGHSH and CDR2 LQKENI. CDR3 length: 13 amino acids. The CDR3 is CASLRTEITEAFF. The full variable domain, rest sourced from reference TRBV18 and TRBJ1-1, is NAGVMQNPRHLVRRRGQEARLRCSPMKGHSHVYWYRQLPEEGLKFMVYLQKENIIDESGMPKERFSAEFPKEGPSILRIQQVVRGDSAAYFCASLRTEITEAFFGQGTRLTVV.

The chain recombines TRBV30 with TRBJ2-7; TCRdb selects TRBD1, and the lack of DNA leaves this call unchecked. Germline values: CDR1 GTSNPN, CDR2 SVGIG (reference sequence). The CDR3 has 15 residues. CDR3 region: CAWSLGGTGGDEQYF.

The rearrangement links TRBV29-1 to TRBJ1-2. The CDR3 is made up of 15 amino acids. CDR1 SQVTM and CDR2 ANQGSEA come from the germline V gene. The CDR3 sequence: CSVEPPAGLNYGYTF.